A single sample is the source of the 20 T cell receptor beta chains below, sequenced in a study of monozygotic twins with inflammatory bowel disease. TCRdb re-called the 5' RACE reads and shows each CDR3 protein once, DNA omitted. Recorded for this sample: over 110,000 distinct CDR3 sequences. Sequenced: blood. These TCRs come from a human donor with ulcerative colitis or Crohn's disease, or a healthy co-twin of an affected twin (not recorded which).

The chain carries TRBV11-2 and TRBJ2-2; TCRdb's D call of TRBD2 is untestable without DNA. The CDR3 length is 16 residues. Germline lookup yields CDR1 SGHAT and CDR2 FQNNGV. CDR3 protein: CASSSTSGGGTGELFF. The whole variable domain, filled in from reference TRBV11-2 and TRBJ2-2, reads EAGVAQSPRYKIIEKRQSVAFWCNPISGHATLYWYQQILGQGPKLLIQFQNNGVVDDSQLPKDRFSAERLKGVDSTLKIQPAKLEDSAVYLCASSSTSGGGTGELFFGEGSRLTVL.

The chain joins TRBV7-2 to TRBJ1-1; TCRdb selects TRBD1, and the lack of DNA leaves this call unchecked. This CDR3 region has 14 residues. CDR1 is SGHTA, CDR2 FQGNSA, per germline. The CDR3 spells CASSLVAGDTEAFF.

V gene TRBV30 combines with J gene TRBJ2-7; TCRdb indicates TRBD1, and absent DNA this call remains unverified. The germline CDR1 and CDR2 sequences are GTSNPN and SVGIG (reference sequence). CDR3 length: 15 residues. CDR3 sequence reads: CAWSVPGTGGAGQYF.

This chain connects TRBV20-1 to TRBJ1-5. Per germline, CDR1 DFQATT and CDR2 SNEGSKA (reference sequence). This CDR3 is built from 14 residues. Here the CDR3 reads CSARRPNSNQPQHF.

V and J are TRBV18 and TRBJ2-7; TCRdb names TRBD2, which stays unverified in the absence of DNA. The CDR3 is 14 residues long. Germline V gene data show CDR1 as KGHSH and CDR2 as LQKENI. The CDR3 sequence: CASSSGGLPYEQYF.

The chain combines TRBV5-1 with TRBJ2-1; the TRBD2 assignment by TCRdb is unverifiable without DNA. CDR3 length equals 11 residues. The germline V gene encodes CDR1 SGHRS and CDR2 YFSETQ. CDR3 protein: CASSLAVEQFF.

The chain uses TRBV3-1 and TRBJ2-7; lacking DNA, the TRBD2 call made by TCRdb goes unchecked. This CDR3 contains 15 residues. Per the germline V gene, CDR1 is LGHDT and CDR2 is YNNKEL (reference sequence). CDR3 region: CASSQVIAGDNEQYF.

V usage is TRBV4-1 and J usage is TRBJ1-3. Germline CDR1 MGHRA, CDR2 YSYEKL. The CDR3 has 15 amino acids. The CDR3 here is CASSPETSSGNTIYF.

The genes are TRBV7-9 and TRBJ1-2. Per germline, CDR1 SEHNR and CDR2 FQNEAQ (reference sequence). The CDR3 runs 15 residues. CDR3 region: CASSLGQGANYGYTF.

The J gene is TRBJ2-3, the V gene TRBV20-1; with no DNA, the TCRdb D assignment of TRBD1 cannot be verified. The CDR3 is 14 amino acids. Germline values: CDR1 DFQATT, CDR2 SNEGSKA (reference sequence). The CDR3 protein is CSAPGTGSTDTQYF.

CDR3 sequence reads: CASSLVGAGANVLTF. V is TRBV11-2 and J is TRBJ2-6; lacking DNA, the TRBD1 call made by TCRdb goes unchecked. Germline values: CDR1 SGHAT, CDR2 FQNNGV. There are 15 residues in the CDR3.

This rearrangement joins TRBV7-2 to TRBJ2-7; the D call of TRBD1 rests on TCRdb alone, since no DNA is present to check it. The CDR3 is made up of 15 amino acids. CDR1 and CDR2 from the germline V gene are SGHTA and FQGNSA. The CDR3 here is CASSLDAGPTYEQYF.

V gene TRBV4-3 combines with J gene TRBJ1-1; checking the TCRdb D call of TRBD1 is not possible without DNA. This CDR3 has 13 residues. Per the germline V gene, CDR1 is LGHNA and CDR2 is YSLEER. CDR3 loop: CASSRRVDTEAFF.

The chain couples TRBV24-1 to TRBJ1-3; checking the TCRdb D call of TRBD1 is not possible without DNA. This CDR3 is 15 amino acids long. The V gene's germline CDR1 is KGHDR and CDR2 SFDVKD. The CDR3 sequence is CATSDSGTHGNTIYF.

The CDR3 loop reads CASSFRGNYGYTF. The chain combines TRBV12-3 or TRBV12-4 with TRBJ1-2. The length of the CDR3 is 13 residues.

The chain links TRBV6-2 or TRBV6-3 to TRBJ1-5; TCRdb designates TRBD1, a call that cannot be tested without DNA. CDR1 MNHEY and CDR2 SVGEGT come from the germline V gene. CDR3 length: 17 amino acids. The CDR3 spells CVSSYGQGAISNQPQHF.

V gene TRBV20-1 combines with J gene TRBJ1-2; TCRdb gives TRBD1 as the D gene, but with no DNA this cannot be confirmed. CDR1 is DFQATT and CDR2 is SNEGSKA in the germline V gene (reference sequence). The CDR3 totals 16 residues. The CDR3 loop is CSAGADREGFNYGYTF.

The rearrangement joins TRBV18 to TRBJ2-7; TCRdb returns TRBD1, unconfirmable since there is no DNA. CDR1 and CDR2 from the germline V gene are KGHSH and LQKENI. This CDR3 has 15 amino acids. This CDR3 reads CASSPEAGSPGEQYF. Full variable domain (rest looked up from reference TRBV18 and TRBJ2-7): NAGVMQNPRHLVRRRGQEARLRCSPMKGHSHVYWYRQLPEEGLKFMVYLQKENIIDESGMPKERFSAEFPKEGPSILRIQQVVRGDSAAYFCASSPEAGSPGEQYFGPGTRLTVT.

The rearrangement uses TRBV7-2 and TRBJ2-1. The CDR3 sequence is 13 residues long. Germline loops: CDR1 SGHTA, CDR2 FQGNSA. The CDR3: CASSFNRGGEQFF.

V usage is TRBV9 and J usage is TRBJ2-3; the D gene TCRdb calls, TRBD1, cannot be checked with no DNA. From germline, CDR1 is SGDLS and CDR2 YYNGEE. The CDR3 has 15 residues. The CDR3 spells CASSSRGPSTDTQYF.